Below are 32 T cell receptor beta chains sequenced from a single sample in a study of post-analysis software for immune sequencing data. Broader study findings: In patients, about five TRBV segments were more frequent than in controls, with TRBV5-6, TRBV5-1 and TRBV20-1 among them.

What these receptors recognize is not known. Libraries were made from TCR beta cDNA, and they carried unique molecular identifiers. TCRdb independently ran MiXCR on the PCR reads; one entry per CDR3 protein. The profile shows hundreds of thousands of distinct CDR3 sequences, 53% of them singletons. The material sequenced was blood. Receptors were obtained from a girl aged 5-17 years with multiple sclerosis.

This chain connects TRBV12-5 to TRBJ2-5; no firm D call. Germline V gene lookup returns CDR1 LGHNT and CDR2 FRNRAP. V lost 2 bases and J 0 bases, leaving 19 bases between the germline ends. The CDR3 contains 18 residues. The CDR3 here is CASGLQLSWMTYQETQYF. The CDR3 DNA reads as TGTGCTAGTGGTTTGCAATTGTCTTGGATGACGTACCAAGAGACCCAGTACTTC.

This rearrangement joins TRBV6-5 to TRBJ1-4; TRBD1 aligns across 8 bases. The CDR3 spans 12 residues. J lost 8 bases, V lost 6 bases, and 2 bases had no gene match. Per the germline V gene, CDR1 is MNHEY and CDR2 is SVGAGI. CDR3 DNA: TGTGCCAGCAGGGACAGGGCGGAAAAACTGTTTTTT. Translated: CASRDRAEKLFF.

The rearrangement uses TRBV6-4 and TRBJ2-3, with D possibly being TRBD2 (6 bases). Trimming stripped 6 bases from V and 0 bases from J, with 19 bases between. CDR1 MRHNA and CDR2 SNTAGT come from the germline V gene. This CDR3 region has 17 residues. For the CDR3, the DNA is TGTGCCAGCAGCCCTCTTAGCGGAAGCTCTAGCACAGATACGCAGTATTTT. Its protein is CASSPLSGSSSTDTQYF.

The gene calls are TRBV5-1 and TRBJ2-7; D gene ambiguous. CDR3 size: 14 residues. Per the germline V gene, CDR1 is SGHRS and CDR2 is YFSETQ. The V and J ends lost 0 bases and 2 bases respectively, with 9 bases between them. The chain's CDR3 is CASSLEEAPYEQYF. The DNA for the CDR3 is TGCGCCAGCAGCTTGGAAGAGGCGCCCTACGAGCAGTACTTC.

This rearrangement joins TRBV5-1 to TRBJ2-1; the match to TRBD2 covers 9 bases. J was trimmed by 8 bases and V by 4 bases; bases with no gene match: 13. CDR3 length: 16 residues. Germline V lookup: CDR1 SGHRS, CDR2 YFSETQ. This chain's CDR3 is CASSLATSGAVHEQFF. The CDR3 DNA follows: TGCGCCAGCAGCCTTGCGACTAGCGGTGCAGTCCATGAGCAGTTCTTC.

This chain uses TRBV7-6 with TRBJ1-4; 7 bases fit TRBD1. J lost 8 bases, V lost 3 bases, and 9 bases had no gene match. The length of the CDR3 is 15 residues. Germline V gene sequence: CDR1 SGHVS, CDR2 FNYEAQ. CDR3 in amino acids: CASSLVTGLSEKLFF. CDR3 in DNA: TGTGCCAGCAGCTTGGTGACAGGGCTTAGCGAAAAACTGTTTTTT.

This clonotype turned up a few times. The rearrangement uses TRBV12-3 or TRBV12-4 and TRBJ2-3; D call uncertain. V was shortened by 5 bases and J by 1 base, with 10 bases between the two germline ends. The CDR3 loop spans 14 amino acids. CDR3 residues: CASSPSPGTDTQYF. The CDR3 region has the DNA TGTGCCAGCAGTCCCAGCCCCGGCACAGATACGCAGTATTTT.

The CDR3: CASIPSGAGFSRSSRNEQFF. CDR3 DNA: TGTGCCAGCATCCCCAGCGGGGCAGGGTTTTCACGTTCCTCCCGCAATGAGCAGTTCTTC. The chain uses TRBV6-1 and TRBJ2-1, with TRBD2 matching over 7 bases. The CDR3 loop spans 20 amino acids. Looked up from germline, CDR1 is MNHNS and CDR2 is SASEGT. The ends lost 7 bases at V and 6 bases at J; junction bases unmatched: 27.

The chain couples TRBV15 to TRBJ2-2; D remains unclear. The CDR3 is made up of 12 amino acids. Trimming took 1 base from V and 7 from J, leaving 4 bases between them. Germline-derived CDR1 and CDR2 are LNHNV and YYDKDF (reference sequence). The CDR3 nucleotides read TGTGCCACCAGCAGAGGGGTCGGGGAGCTGTTTTTT. Protein product: CATSRGVGELFF.

The chain is built from TRBV12-3 or TRBV12-4 and TRBJ2-1; 11 nucleotides agree with TRBD2. This CDR3 comprises 15 residues. V lost 5 bases to trimming and J lost 7 bases; unmatched junction nucleotides: 7. The CDR3 loop is CASSASSGGRNEQFF. The DNA of the CDR3 is TGTGCCAGCAGTGCCTCTAGCGGGGGGAGGAATGAGCAGTTCTTC.

This clonotype was recorded a few times. The chain links TRBV15 to TRBJ1-1, with D unclear. The germline V gene encodes CDR1 LNHNV and CDR2 YYDKDF (reference sequence). The CDR3 has 15 residues. Trimming took off 3 bases at V and 3 bases at J, with 14 bases between the two ends. CDR3 DNA sequence: TGTGCCACCAGCAGGGGATCCGATTGGGACACTGAAGCTTTCTTT. Amino acid sequence: CATSRGSDWDTEAFF.

Here the CDR3 reads CASSLVGSSGGADTQYF. In DNA, the CDR3 is TGTGCCAGCAGCTTAGTAGGGTCCTCCGGGGGGGCTGATACGCAGTATTTT. The chain uses TRBV11-2 and TRBJ2-3; TRBD2 agrees at 8 bases. V dropped 1 base and J dropped 6; count of bases not matched to a gene: 12. CDR3 size: 17 residues. In germline, CDR1 is SGHAT, CDR2 FQNNGV.

The chain couples TRBV15 to TRBJ2-7; D uncertain. Between the trimmed V and J ends, which lost 6 bases and 1 base, there was a span of 19 bases. The CDR3 totals 16 residues. In germline, CDR1 is LNHNV, CDR2 YYDKDF (reference sequence). In DNA, the CDR3 is TGTGCCACCAGTGCCCTAATTAGCAGTGGTTCCTACGAGCAGTACTTC. It specifies CATSALISSGSYEQYF.

This clonotype was counted between two and nine times. V and J are TRBV29-1 and TRBJ1-1; D uncertain. The germline V gene has CDR1 SQVTM and CDR2 ANQGSEA. The CDR3 covers 14 residues. With 3 bases removed from V and 4 bases from J, the gap between germline ends came to 15 bases. CDR3 residues: CSVELLAAGTEAFF. In DNA form, the CDR3 reads TGCAGCGTTGAGCTCCTTGCAGCGGGCACTGAAGCTTTCTTT.

This clonotype was found once. An end of the junction does not agree with germline; a read error may underlie this. This chain connects TRBV5-1 to TRBJ2-6; 10 positions agree with TRBD1. Germline V gene lookup returns CDR1 SGHRS and CDR2 YFSETQ. The CDR3 has 17 residues. CDR3 nucleotide sequence: TGCGCCAGCAGCCACGGGACAGGGGCCTCTGGGGCCAACGTCCTGCCTTTC. Protein: CASSHGTGASGANVLPF. Combining the CDR3 with reference TRBV5-1 and TRBJ2-6 gives the whole variable domain KAGVTQTPRYLIKTRGQQVTLSCSPISGHRSVSWYQQTPGQGLQFLFEYFSETQRNKGNFPGRFSGRQFSNSRSEMNVSTLELGDSALYLCASSHGTGASGANVLPFGAGSRLTVL.

This chain connects TRBV4-2 to TRBJ1-2; D is possibly TRBD1 (5 bases). CDR3 length equals 14 residues. Germline V gives CDR1 LGHNA, CDR2 YNFKEQ. V was pared by 1 base and J by 3 bases, with 9 bases between. The CDR3 nucleotides are TGTGCCAGCAGCCAAGCCGGGACGGACTATGGCTACACCTTC. Its translation: CASSQAGTDYGYTF.

This clonotype was observed a few times. The J gene is TRBJ2-3, the V gene TRBV7-2, with 12 positions matching TRBD2. V was clipped by 1 base and J by 1 base; unmatched bases: 12. The CDR3 runs to 20 residues. Germline assignment: CDR1 SGHTA and CDR2 FQGNSA. The chain's CDR3 is CASSLEASGGARSGTDTQYF. In DNA form, the CDR3 reads TGTGCCAGCAGCTTAGAGGCTAGCGGGGGGGCCCGCTCGGGCACAGATACGCAGTATTTT.

The rearrangement joins TRBV7-8 to TRBJ2-1; D might be TRBD1 or TRBD2, each matching 6 bases. Trimming left V 5 bases short and J 3 bases short, with 17 bases between. The length of the CDR3 is 16 residues. CDR1 is SGHVS and CDR2 is FQNEAQ in the germline V gene. CDR3 sequence: CASSLPGASGYNEQFF. The CDR3 nucleotides are TGTGCCAGCAGCCTCCCGGGGGCCTCGGGCTACAATGAGCAGTTCTTC.

The chain is built from TRBV29-1 and TRBJ2-1, with D perhaps matching TRBD1 (5 bases). The germline V gene has CDR1 SQVTM and CDR2 ANQGSEA. V was clipped by 6 bases and J by 4 bases, with 7 bases between them. The CDR3 runs to 11 residues. The CDR3 nucleotides read TGCAGCGTGACAGTATACAATGAGCAGTTCTTC. Translation: CSVTVYNEQFF.

The rearrangement uses TRBV7-3 and TRBJ1-2; D is uncertain. This CDR3 comprises 15 residues. The V gene lost 1 base and the J gene lost 0 bases, with 9 bases spanning the gap. From germline, CDR1 is SGHTA and CDR2 FQGTGA. The CDR3 loop is CASSLSGVANYGYTF. For the CDR3, the DNA is TGTGCCAGCAGCTTAAGCGGGGTTGCTAACTATGGCTACACCTTC.

In this sample, this clonotype turned up a few times. The V call is TRBV4-2, the J call TRBJ2-3; 11 bases agree with TRBD2. The CDR3 has 16 residues. CDR1 and CDR2 from the germline V gene are LGHNA and YNFKEQ. V was clipped by 0 bases and J by 7 bases; unmatched bases: 6. CDR3 in DNA: TGTGCCAGCAGCCAAGAGCAGCTAGCGGGAGGATATACGCAGTATTTT. It specifies CASSQEQLAGGYTQYF.

The rearrangement uses TRBV7-3 and TRBJ2-1; D ambiguous. The germline V and J ends were trimmed by 3 bases and 10 bases, with 10 bases remaining between them. This CDR3 comprises 12 residues. Per germline, CDR1 SGHTA and CDR2 FQGTGA. This chain's CDR3 is CASSFGPQEQFF. CDR3 coding DNA: TGTGCCAGCAGCTTTGGGCCCCAAGAGCAGTTCTTC.

The chain recombines TRBV20-1 with TRBJ2-7; TRBD1 matches at 9 bases. The CDR3 sequence is 15 residues long. Germline values: CDR1 DFQATT, CDR2 SNEGSKA (reference sequence). V was pared by 1 base and J by 3 bases, with 7 bases of the junction left unmatched. The CDR3 region has the DNA TGCAGTGCTAGAGGTCCCGGGACAGGGCTCTACGAGCAGTACTTC. Protein sequence: CSARGPGTGLYEQYF.

A few counts support this clonotype. The chain has TRBV6-5 and TRBJ1-1; D unclear. This CDR3 is built from 15 residues. Germline loops: CDR1 MNHEY, CDR2 SVGAGI. With 5 bases removed from V and 0 bases from J, the gap between germline ends came to 13 bases. CDR3 loop: CASSGSGVLNTEAFF. CDR3 bases: TGTGCCAGCAGTGGCTCGGGCGTTTTGAACACTGAAGCTTTCTTT.

The chain combines TRBV5-1 with TRBJ1-1, with D possibly TRBD1 on 6 matching bases. This CDR3 has 13 residues. CDR1 and CDR2 from the germline V gene are SGHRS and YFSETQ. Trimming took 4 bases from V and 10 from J, leaving 17 bases between them. Written as DNA, the CDR3 is TGCGCCAGCAGCACAGGGCAACCAGCGCGAGCTTTCTTT. Protein sequence: CASSTGQPARAFF.

The chain couples TRBV5-1 to TRBJ2-3, with a weak D call TRBD1 (6 bases). The V gene lost 4 bases and the J gene lost 2 bases, with 14 bases spanning the gap. Germline assignment: CDR1 SGHRS and CDR2 YFSETQ. This CDR3 has 15 residues. This CDR3 reads CASSTRDTFTDTQYF. CDR3 sequence (DNA): TGCGCCAGCAGCACACGGGACACCTTCACAGATACGCAGTATTTT.

The V gene is TRBV7-3, the J gene TRBJ2-3, with 10 bases lining up with TRBD2. Per germline, CDR1 SGHTA and CDR2 FQGTGA. Trimming at V came to 5 bases and at J to 8 bases, leaving 10 bases not matched to a gene. This CDR3 has 15 amino acids. The DNA for the CDR3 is TGTGCCAGCAGCCTCTCTAGCGGGAGCTTGAGTACGCAGTATTTT. Residues: CASSLSSGSLSTQYF.

With regard to this clonotype: At one end, the junction sequence differs from germline, possibly due to a read error. The gene calls are TRBV5-1 and TRBJ2-5; D unresolved. The CDR3 runs to 15 residues. The germline CDR1 and CDR2 sequences are SGHRS and YFSETQ. The CDR3 is CAGSLEALPGETQYF. CDR3 DNA sequence: TGCGCCGGCAGCTTGGAAGCTCTACCTGGGGAGACCCAGTACTTC.

The V gene is TRBV6-5, the J gene TRBJ2-5; 10 nucleotides align to TRBD1. Germline V gives CDR1 MNHEY, CDR2 SVGAGI. The CDR3 extends over 15 amino acids. After removal of 0 bases from V and 4 bases from J, the junction contained 2 bases not matched to a gene. The CDR3 bases are TGTGCCAGCAGTTACTCGGGACAGGGGCGAGAGACCCAGTACTTC. Its translation: CASSYSGQGRETQYF.

This clonotype occurred a few times. The chain combines TRBV10-3 with TRBJ1-2; D is unclear. Germline loops: CDR1 ENHRY, CDR2 SYGVKD. V lost 6 bases and J 2 bases, leaving 4 bases between the germline ends. The CDR3 consists of 11 residues. For the CDR3, the DNA is TGTGCCATCAGCGGCAACTATGGCTACACCTTC. Protein: CAISGNYGYTF.

This chain joins TRBV29-1 and TRBJ2-3; TRBD2 might be the D (6 bases). The CDR3 is 16 amino acids. The germline V gene encodes CDR1 SQVTM and CDR2 ANQGSEA. V dropped 7 bases and J dropped 1 base, with 21 bases sitting between them. CDR3 DNA: TGCAGCGGGAGGGGAGTCGACGGTGGGGGCACAGATACGCAGTATTTT. This sequence encodes CSGRGVDGGGTDTQYF.

The chain joins TRBV9 to TRBJ1-2, with D unresolved. Germline CDR1 reads SGDLS; CDR2 reads YYNGEE. V gave up 7 bases and J gave up 7 bases, with 14 bases separating them. CDR3 length: 12 residues. The CDR3 spells CASSRLETGYTF. In DNA form, the CDR3 reads TGTGCCAGCTCCCGGCTCGAGACTGGCTACACCTTC.